One sample yielded the 16 T cell receptor beta chains listed below, sequenced in a study of T cell responses to AZD1222 COVID-19 vaccine. Data came from immunoSEQ multiplex PCR; TCRdb stores just in-frame clones and leaves some out. The profile shows approximately 210,000 clones, roughly 94% of them singletons. The sample in question was peripheral blood, obtained 28 days after the second dose of the MenACWY control vaccine. The receptors stem from an adult who received the MenACWY meningococcal vaccine as a control.

The chain links TRBV24-1 to TRBJ2-1; TRBD2 aligns across 10 bases. The length of the CDR3 is 17 residues. Germline V gene sequence: CDR1 KGHDR, CDR2 SFDVKD. With V trimmed by 4 bases and J by 0 bases, 5 bases remained unmatched. The CDR3 bases are TGTGCCACCAGTGAACACGGACTAGCGGACTCCTACAATGAGCAGTTCTTC. Protein sequence: CATSEHGLADSYNEQFF.

The chain carries TRBV2 and TRBJ1-1; D possibly corresponds to TRBD1 (5 bases). V lost 3 bases, J lost 1 base, and 12 bases lay in between. Germline V CDR1 and CDR2: SNHLY, FYNNEI. The CDR3 contains 15 residues. Written as DNA, the CDR3 is TGTGCCAGCAGTGACAGACAGTCGGGGAACACTGAAGCTTTCTTT. Protein: CASSDRQSGNTEAFF. Full variable domain (rest looked up from reference TRBV2 and TRBJ1-1): EPEVTQTPSHQVTQMGQEVILRCVPISNHLYFYWYRQILGQKVEFLVSFYNNEISEKSEIFDDQFSVERPDGSNFTLKIRSTKLEDSAMYFCASSDRQSGNTEAFFGQGTRLTVV.

The chain is built from TRBV28 and TRBJ2-3; the D gene is possibly TRBD1 (6 bases). Trimming took 4 bases from V and 6 from J, leaving 11 bases between them. Looked up from germline, CDR1 is MDHEN and CDR2 is SYDVKM. CDR3 size: 13 residues. CDR3 in amino acids: CASSSGQSDTQYF. As DNA, the CDR3 is TGTGCCAGCAGTTCAGGACAGTCTGATACGCAGTATTTT.

The V call is TRBV11-2, the J call TRBJ2-7; TRBD2 might be the D (5 bases). Germline loops: CDR1 SGHAT, CDR2 FQNNGV. V lost 0 bases and J 3 bases, leaving 12 bases between the germline ends. This CDR3 comprises 15 residues. The CDR3 DNA reads TGTGCCAGCAGCTTAGATCATGGAGAGGGCTACGAGCAGTACTTC. It encodes CASSLDHGEGYEQYF.

Only a few counts were recorded for this clone. The rearrangement uses TRBV5-4 and TRBJ2-7; weak D call: TRBD2 (5 bases). The germline V gene encodes CDR1 SGHNT and CDR2 YYREEE (reference sequence). The CDR3 length is 13 residues. V dropped 2 bases and J dropped 10 bases, with 16 bases sitting between them. CDR3 coding DNA: TGTGCCAGCAGCTTTTCTACAAGCGGCCTCCAGTACTTC. Translated, it gives CASSFSTSGLQYF. Drawing the rest from reference TRBV5-4 and TRBJ2-7, the complete variable domain is ETGVTQSPTHLIKTRGQQVTLRCSSQSGHNTVSWYQQALGQGPQFIFQYYREEENGRGNFPPRFSGLQFPNYSSELNVNALELDDSALYLCASSFSTSGLQYFGPGTRLTVT.

The chain combines TRBV5-8 with TRBJ1-2; D remains ambiguous. V lost 4 bases and J 6 bases, leaving 13 bases between the germline ends. From germline, CDR1 is SGHTS and CDR2 YDEGEE. The CDR3 spans 13 residues. CDR3 region: CASSIVWEDGYTF. The CDR3 region has the DNA TGTGCCAGCAGCATTGTATGGGAGGATGGCTACACCTTC.

V and J are TRBV19 and TRBJ2-1; TRBD1 agrees at 8 bases. The junction had 5 bases not matched to a gene; V was cut back by 6 bases and J by 4 bases. CDR1 and CDR2 from the germline V gene are LNHDA and SQIVND (reference sequence). The CDR3 is 14 residues long. CDR3 nucleotide sequence: TGTGCCAGTAGGGGAAGGGACAGGTACAATGAGCAGTTCTTC. Its translation is CASRGRDRYNEQFF.

This clone was observed once. This chain joins TRBV6-2 or TRBV6-3 and TRBJ2-3; 9 nucleotides line up with TRBD2. V shed 2 bases, J shed 3 bases, and the junction held 6 bases outside the gene matches. The germline CDR1 and CDR2 sequences are MNHEY and SVGEGT. There are 16 residues in the CDR3. This chain's CDR3 is CASSYGLAGETDTQYF. The CDR3 bases are TGTGCCAGCAGTTACGGTTTAGCGGGGGAGACAGATACGCAGTATTTT.

The rearrangement joins TRBV27 to TRBJ2-7, with D perhaps TRBD2 (7 bases). In germline, CDR1 is MNHEY, CDR2 SMNVEV (reference sequence). The germline V and J ends were trimmed by 6 bases and 7 bases, with 13 bases remaining between them. The CDR3 loop spans 12 amino acids. CDR3 DNA: TGTGCCAGCAGATCAAGGGGGGGAGAGCAGTACTTC. It translates to CASRSRGGEQYF.

The chain combines TRBV7-6 with TRBJ2-2, with D possibly being TRBD1 (7 bases). The V gene's germline CDR1 is SGHVS and CDR2 FNYEAQ. The V gene lost 5 bases and the J gene lost 2 bases, with 21 bases spanning the gap. This CDR3 is built from 18 residues. CDR3 bases: TGTGCCAGCAGCCCCTCGGCGAGCGGAGGGGGCAACACCGGGGAGCTGTTTTTT. Translation: CASSPSASGGGNTGELFF.

The rearrangement links TRBV19 to TRBJ1-2; unclear D gene. V lost 5 bases and J 8 bases, leaving 15 bases between the germline ends. Germline CDR1 is LNHDA and CDR2 is SQIVND (reference sequence). The CDR3 consists of 13 residues. CDR3 DNA: TGTGCCAGTAGTCGGGCGGAAGGGCGGGGCTACACCTTC. Amino acid sequence: CASSRAEGRGYTF. Supplemented by reference TRBV19 and TRBJ1-2, the full variable domain reads DGGITQSPKYLFRKEGQNVTLSCEQNLNHDAMYWYRQDPGQGLRLIYYSQIVNDFQKGDIAEGYSVSREKKESFPLTVTSAQKNPTAFYLCASSRAEGRGYTFGSGTRLTVV.

The chain recombines TRBV9 with TRBJ2-1; 9 bases map to TRBD1. Germline V CDR1 and CDR2: SGDLS, YYNGEE. The CDR3 is 15 residues long. Trimming cost V 3 bases and J 2 bases; bases outside gene matches: 3. The CDR3 reads CASSEGTGPYNEQFF. CDR3 DNA sequence: TGTGCCAGCAGCGAGGGGACAGGGCCCTACAATGAGCAGTTCTTC.

The CDR3 sequence: CAWSIGGNQPQHF. The DNA for the CDR3 is TGTGCCTGGAGTATAGGGGGGAATCAGCCCCAGCATTTT. This chain connects TRBV30 to TRBJ1-5; D may be TRBD1 (6 bases). The CDR3 length is 13 residues. The V and J ends lost 2 bases and 4 bases respectively, with 9 bases between them. Germline V gene lookup returns CDR1 GTSNPN and CDR2 SVGIG (reference sequence). Using reference TRBV30 and TRBJ1-5 for the parts outside the CDR3, the full variable domain is SQTIHQWPATLVQPVGSPLSLECTVEGTSNPNLYWYRQAAGRGLQLLFYSVGIGQISSEVPQNLSASRPQDRQFILSSKKLLLSDSGFYLCAWSIGGNQPQHFGDGTRLSIL.

The chain recombines TRBV2 with TRBJ2-3, with D hard to call. V was pared by 4 bases and J by 5 bases, with 4 bases between. CDR1 is SNHLY, CDR2 FYNNEI, per germline. This CDR3 comprises 11 residues. The CDR3 region has the DNA TGTGCCAGCAGTGTTAAAGATACGCAGTATTTT. The encoded protein is CASSVKDTQYF. The whole variable domain, remainder taken from reference TRBV2 and TRBJ2-3, is EPEVTQTPSHQVTQMGQEVILRCVPISNHLYFYWYRQILGQKVEFLVSFYNNEISEKSEIFDDQFSVERPDGSNFTLKIRSTKLEDSAMYFCASSVKDTQYFGPGTRLTVL.

This clone has a handful of counts. This chain connects TRBV5-1 to TRBJ2-1; TRBD2 matches 12 bases. The V gene's germline CDR1 is SGHRS and CDR2 YFSETQ. The ends lost 4 bases at V and 6 bases at J; junction bases unmatched: 2. This CDR3 comprises 14 residues. In DNA, the CDR3 is TGCGCCAGCAGCGGACTAGCGGGGCCCAATGAGCAGTTCTTC. Translation gives CASSGLAGPNEQFF.

The chain uses TRBV5-1 and TRBJ2-3; the D gene is possibly TRBD2 (6 bases). CDR1 and CDR2 (germline): SGHRS, YFSETQ. The CDR3 contains 15 residues. The V and J ends lost 4 bases and 1 base respectively, with 13 bases between them. In nucleotides, the CDR3 is TGCGCCAGCAGCCCGGAGGCTAGCGGCACAGATACGCAGTATTTT. Translation gives CASSPEASGTDTQYF.